The clone carrying this T cell receptor beta chain was seen more than once but under ten times. The antigen is undetermined. V shed 4 bases and J shed 13 bases, with 14 bases lying between them. The CDR3 sequence is 11 residues long. CDR1 SGHKS and CDR2 YYEKEE come from the germline V gene (reference sequence). The assay, immunoSEQ v3.0, was run at survey level. Sequencing was designed to cover 40,000-50,000 T-cell genomes in each sample. Sequencing was performed with immunoSEQ multiplex PCR; in TCRdb, only in-frame clones are kept and a portion is missing. The sample records about 25,000 clones, more than 75% being singletons. The data originate from a study of long-term antiretroviral therapy in people with HIV. Findings and limits, study-wide: Repertoire dominance by clones expanded before ART was seen at all time points. Diversity rose after ART but stayed below transplant donor controls.

Each donor had at least one pre-ART and at least two post-ART PBMC samples. The specimen comprised unsorted PBMCs, sampled 2.9 years after starting antiretroviral therapy. The source is a man aged 45-65 years with HIV. The chain couples TRBV5-5 to TRBJ1-2, with D unclear. In nucleotides, the CDR3 is TGTGCCAGCAGCCCCGGGCTCCGGAGCACCTTC. Its translation is CASSPGLRSTF.